This record concerns one T cell receptor beta chain sequence. The antigen is unknown. TCRdb re-derived calls from the 5' RACE reads in MiXCR, one entry per CDR3 protein. The sample has around 100,000 distinct CDR3 sequences; 5.9% are singletons. These data are taken from a study of identical twins. V was cut by 5 bases and J by 6 bases, with 14 bases left in between. The CDR3 runs to 13 residues. Germline V gives CDR1 DFQATT, CDR2 SNEGSKA (reference sequence). Study-wide results and limits: Twins shared beta out-of-frame sequences in excess, but this excess was weaker.

The chain is built from TRBV20-1 and TRBJ2-1, with D possibly TRBD2 on 6 matching bases. This sequence was found in a woman in her fifties or sixties in good health. The sequencing sample was made of memory T cells sorted from blood. The CDR3 loop reads CSAGLSGSNEQFF. CDR3 coding DNA: TGCAGTGCTGGTCTTAGCGGATCCAATGAGCAGTTCTTC.